The clone carrying this T cell receptor beta chain was picked up many times. The antigen remains undetermined. The read finishes 3 residues shy of the CDR3 end, and the germline J gene is used to complete it. V shed 3 bases, J shed 2 bases, and the junction held 7 bases outside the gene matches. Germline V gives CDR1 GTSNPN, CDR2 SVGIG (reference sequence). The CDR3 runs 15 residues. Sequencing input was equivalent genomic DNA from CVID and controls. Here immunoSEQ multiplex PCR was the method, and the copy in TCRdb shows in-frame clones only, minus some. Observed are about 64,000 clones, no singletons, with the top ten taking 1.7%. The sample comes from a study of T cell clonality in common variable immunodeficiency. Study-level findings and limits: TCRbeta clonality was increased in CVID versus healthy controls.

The sequence came from a person aged 18 to 75 in good health. Source material: peripheral blood mononuclear cells. The V and J genes are TRBV30 and TRBJ1-5; 7 bases fit TRBD1. The CDR3 loop reads CAWSTRGVGNQPQHF. The sequenced part of the CDR3 DNA is TGTGCCTGGAGCACCAGGGGGGTTGGCAATCAGCCC.